One sample yielded the 19 T cell receptor beta chains listed below, sequenced in a study of blood T cell repertoires in COVID-19. The table came from immunoSEQ multiplex PCR; TCRdb's copy has only in-frame clones and leaves some out. The sample records about 67,000 clones, around 87% being singletons. The source material was peripheral blood. Source of these receptors: a man aged 50 to 59 with active COVID-19.

The gene calls are TRBV7-2 and TRBJ1-2, with unresolved D. The V and J ends lost 5 bases and 4 bases respectively, with 5 bases between them. The V gene's germline CDR1 is SGHTA and CDR2 FQGNSA. The length of the CDR3 is 11 residues. The CDR3 sequence is CASSSRYGYTF. The CDR3 DNA reads TGTGCCAGCAGCAGCCGCTATGGCTACACCTTC. Filled out from reference TRBV7-2 and TRBJ1-2, the complete variable domain reads GAGVSQSPSNKVTEKGKDVELRCDPISGHTALYWYRQSLGQGLEFLIYFQGNSAPDKSGLPSDRFSAERTGGSVSTLTIQRTQQEDSAVYLCASSSRYGYTFGSGTRLTVV.

The rearrangement uses TRBV7-9 and TRBJ2-3; weak D call: TRBD2 (6 bases). This CDR3 is built from 17 residues. Germline-derived CDR1 and CDR2 are SEHNR and FQNEAQ (reference sequence). Trimming removed 3 bases from V and 5 bases from J, with 21 bases in between. The CDR3 loop reads CASSFQGLGVGEDTQYF. The CDR3 coding sequence is TGTGCCAGCAGCTTTCAGGGACTTGGAGTCGGGGAAGATACGCAGTATTTT.

The rearrangement joins TRBV14 to TRBJ2-1; no clear D. V was clipped by 4 bases and J by 6 bases, with 16 bases between them. The germline V gene has CDR1 SGHDN and CDR2 FVKESK. The CDR3 consists of 15 residues. For the CDR3, the DNA is TGTGCCAGCAGCCTTTTCGACTCGCTCAGCAATGAGCAGTTCTTC. This codes for CASSLFDSLSNEQFF. Looking up the rest from reference TRBV14 and TRBJ2-1 gives the full variable domain: EAGVTQFPSHSVIEKGQTVTLRCDPISGHDNLYWYRRVMGKEIKFLLHFVKESKQDESGMPNNRFLAERTGGTYSTLKVQPAELEDSGVYFCASSLFDSLSNEQFFGPGTRLTVL.

The J gene is TRBJ2-1, the V gene TRBV30, with a possible D match to TRBD2 (5 bases). In germline, CDR1 is GTSNPN, CDR2 SVGIG (reference sequence). This CDR3 has 13 amino acids. Between the trimmed V and J ends, which lost 0 bases and 7 bases, there was a span of 10 bases. CDR3 bases: TGTGCCTGGAGTGTAGGACTGATGAATGAGCAGTTCTTC. This encodes CAWSVGLMNEQFF.

The chain combines TRBV18 with TRBJ2-2, with 9 nucleotides matching TRBD1. This CDR3 has 15 residues. Trimming removed 3 bases from V and 5 bases from J; junction bases left unmatched: 4. The germline V gene has CDR1 KGHSH and CDR2 LQKENI. The CDR3 DNA is TGTGCCAGCTCACCTTCGGGACAGGGTACCGGGGAGCTGTTTTTT. This translates into CASSPSGQGTGELFF.

Notes on this clone: Other DNA sequences in this specimen translate into the identical CDR3. The V and J genes are TRBV28 and TRBJ2-1; the D is unclear. This CDR3 spans 11 amino acids. Trimming pared 5 bases from V and 3 bases from J, leaving 2 bases between. Germline CDR1 is MDHEN and CDR2 is SYDVKM. CDR3 DNA: TGTGCCAGCAGTCTCTACAATGAGCAGTTCTTC. Its translation: CASSLYNEQFF.

This rearrangement joins TRBV6-2 or TRBV6-3 to TRBJ2-1; weak D call: TRBD2 (6 bases). The CDR3 has 15 residues. V was pared by 6 bases and J by 0 bases, with 12 bases between. In germline, CDR1 is MNHEY, CDR2 SVGEGT. The CDR3 DNA sequence: TGTGCCAGCAGCCTGACTAGTCCCTCCTACAATGAGCAGTTCTTC. Its protein is CASSLTSPSYNEQFF.

This chain links TRBV30 with TRBJ2-1, with 7 positions matching TRBD2. Looked up from germline, CDR1 is GTSNPN and CDR2 is SVGIG (reference sequence). V shed 3 bases and J 4 bases; nucleotides not matched to a gene: 3. CDR3 size: 13 residues. The CDR3 region is CAWSSLAYNEQFF. In DNA, the CDR3 is TGTGCCTGGAGCTCACTAGCGTACAATGAGCAGTTCTTC.

This rearrangement joins TRBV6-1 to TRBJ2-1; 9 nucleotides match TRBD2. With V trimmed by 3 bases and J by 2 bases, 14 bases remained unmatched. The CDR3 consists of 19 residues. The germline CDR1 and CDR2 sequences are MNHNS and SASEGT. The CDR3 protein is CASSDPGLAGSGPYNEQFF. DNA of the CDR3: TGTGCCAGCAGTGACCCGGGACTAGCAGGATCCGGACCCTACAATGAGCAGTTCTTC.

J is TRBJ2-7 and V is TRBV2; TRBD2 aligns across 11 bases. V was clipped by 6 bases and J by 6 bases; unmatched bases: 7. The germline CDR1 and CDR2 sequences are SNHLY and FYNNEI. CDR3 length: 14 amino acids. The CDR3 region is CASRFLTSGTEQYF. CDR3 nucleotide sequence: TGTGCCAGCAGATTCTTGACTAGCGGGACCGAGCAGTACTTC.

This chain links TRBV7-8 with TRBJ2-1, with TRBD2 identical over 11 bases. The ends lost 5 bases at V and 4 bases at J; junction bases unmatched: 4. The CDR3 has 15 amino acids. Looked up from germline, CDR1 is SGHVS and CDR2 is FQNEAQ. CDR3 loop: CASSQGTSGYNEQFF. CDR3 sequence (DNA): TGTGCCAGCAGCCAAGGGACTAGCGGATACAATGAGCAGTTCTTC.

The chain carries TRBV19 and TRBJ2-7; D might be TRBD2 (5 bases). The CDR3 has 14 residues. Germline loops: CDR1 LNHDA, CDR2 SQIVND (reference sequence). Trimming removed 1 base at V and 7 bases at J, with 14 bases between. The CDR3 region has the DNA TGTGCCAGTAGTATAGCCCCTCCGCCGGGAGAGCAGTACTTC. This codes for CASSIAPPPGEQYF.

The chain joins TRBV5-1 to TRBJ2-2, with D perhaps TRBD1 (6 bases). The V and J ends lost 4 bases and 1 base respectively, with 8 bases between them. The CDR3 spans 14 residues. Germline CDR1 reads SGHRS; CDR2 reads YFSETQ. The CDR3, as DNA: TGCGCCAGCAGCCCGGGACAGAACACCGGGGAGCTGTTTTTT. Encoded protein: CASSPGQNTGELFF. Variable domain in full (rest from reference TRBV5-1 and TRBJ2-2): KAGVTQTPRYLIKTRGQQVTLSCSPISGHRSVSWYQQTPGQGLQFLFEYFSETQRNKGNFPGRFSGRQFSNSRSEMNVSTLELGDSALYLCASSPGQNTGELFFGEGSRLTVL.

The chain combines TRBV7-9 with TRBJ2-5, with D maybe TRBD1 (6 bases). Trimming took 7 bases from V and 3 from J, leaving 12 bases between them. The CDR3 consists of 13 residues. CDR1 and CDR2 from the germline V gene are SEHNR and FQNEAQ (reference sequence). CDR3 sequence: CASTRAGEETQYF. The CDR3 DNA follows: TGTGCCAGCACCAGAGCAGGGGAAGAGACCCAGTACTTC.

For the CDR3, the DNA is TGTGCCAGCAGCTTGGCCGGGGGCGGGAGGGCCTACGAGCAGTACTTC. Its protein product is CASSLAGGGRAYEQYF. J is TRBJ2-7 and V is TRBV5-4; 9 bases agree with TRBD2. Trimming at V came to 0 bases and at J to 2 bases, leaving 6 bases not matched to a gene. The germline CDR1 and CDR2 sequences are SGHNT and YYREEE (reference sequence). This CDR3 region has 16 residues. The full variable domain, in which reference TRBV5-4 and TRBJ2-7 provide the parts outside the CDR3, is ETGVTQSPTHLIKTRGQQVTLRCSSQSGHNTVSWYQQALGQGPQFIFQYYREEENGRGNFPPRFSGLQFPNYSSELNVNALELDDSALYLCASSLAGGGRAYEQYFGPGTRLTVT.

The rearrangement joins TRBV6-5 to TRBJ1-1; D is perhaps TRBD1 (6 bases). Trimming removed 6 bases at V and 4 bases at J, with 18 bases between. The CDR3 is 15 amino acids. Germline V gives CDR1 MNHEY, CDR2 SVGAGI. CDR3 DNA sequence: TGTGCCAGCAGAACGACAGGAGCCGAAGTCACTGAAGCTTTCTTT. The encoded protein is CASRTTGAEVTEAFF.

In nucleotides, the CDR3 is TGTGCCAGCAAGAGACAAGGCTATGGCTACACCTTC. It is translated as CASKRQGYGYTF. The J gene is TRBJ1-2, the V gene TRBV27; no reliable D call. V was trimmed by 7 bases and J by 4 bases, leaving 10 bases between them. The germline gives CDR1 MNHEY, CDR2 SMNVEV (reference sequence). CDR3 size: 12 residues.

V gene TRBV5-1 combines with J gene TRBJ1-1; D is perhaps TRBD1 (6 bases). The germline V and J ends were trimmed by 4 bases and 1 base, with 14 bases remaining between them. The CDR3 runs 15 residues. Germline assignment: CDR1 SGHRS and CDR2 YFSETQ. In nucleotides, the CDR3 is TGCGCCAGCAGCAGGGGGAGCTTGGCGAACACTGAAGCTTTCTTT. This translates into CASSRGSLANTEAFF.

The chain combines TRBV28 with TRBJ2-3, with 10 nucleotides matching TRBD1. With V trimmed by 5 bases and J by 3 bases, 8 bases remained unmatched. This CDR3 comprises 16 residues. CDR1 and CDR2 (germline): MDHEN, SYDVKM. CDR3 loop: CASSSWDRGLTDTQYF. CDR3 in DNA: TGTGCCAGCAGTAGCTGGGACAGGGGATTGACAGATACGCAGTATTTT.